What follows describes a single T cell receptor (beta chain). In the source study's methods: Amplifying reference gene primers gave estimates of nucleated cell counts. Profiling relied on immunoSEQ multiplex PCR, and the TCRdb table lists in-frame clones only, not all of them. The V and J calls and the clone size are those of that table, but D and trimming were determined from the DNA. The top ten hold 2% to 2.5% of the sample, which has tens of thousands of clones, approximately 77% seen once. This record belongs to a study of blood T cell repertoires in COVID-19. On the study more broadly: The United States, Italy and Spain supplied acute and convalescent COVID-19 samples. PBMCs, B-cell-depleted T cells, or T cells provided the cDNA or gDNA that made up the material.

The ends were cut back, 1 base at V and 6 bases at J, with 15 bases in the middle. The CDR3 length is 15 residues. Germline V lookup: CDR1 KGHSH, CDR2 LQKENI. While infection was still active, Seattle patients were enrolled and then followed longitudinally. Sequenced: peripheral blood. The chain is built from TRBV18 and TRBJ1-2, with no clear D. The receptor was isolated from a man between 65 and 85 years old with COVID-19, enrolled during active disease. The CDR3 DNA follows: TGTGCCAGCTCACCACTGATTTCTAGTGTGGATGGCTACACCTTC. Protein sequence: CASSPLISSVDGYTF.